Below, one TCR beta chain is given with its context. Nominally healthy donors provided the samples, though records likely missed some immune exposures. The sample originates from a study of cytomegalovirus exposure and HLA in healthy donors. V lost 4 bases and J lost 0, with 22 bases in between. There are 19 residues in the CDR3. With 60 Vbeta and 13 Jbeta primers, the PCR was carried out. Using immunoSEQ multiplex PCR, the repertoire was profiled, and TCRdb retains in-frame clones only, with some absent. Across 55,000 to 75,000 clones, the top ten clones capture less than 4% of the sample. The chain links TRBV5-3 to TRBJ1-4; D is possibly TRBD1 (6 bases). TRBV5-3 is noted as an ORF with a role that remains uncertain. The sequenced material came from PBMCs. This clonotype was sampled from a male donor in good health and CMV-seronegative. The CDR3 region is CARSPPDSTENSTNEKLFF. Here the CDR3 DNA reads TGTGCCAGAAGCCCCCCGGACAGTACCGAGAATTCAACTAATGAAAAACTGTTTTTT.